This entry describes one T cell receptor beta chain. No antigen is known for it. No base-level quality is on record; no much larger clone is a single base apart. This sample was included in a study of shared clonotypes between healthy human individuals (TCRdb year 2020). Looking at the study overall: Three men and a couple of women, aged 18 to 49 years, made up the cohort. Per donor, leukapheresis produced somewhere between about 0.85 and 8.9 billion PBMCs. Different laboratories and diverse techniques were used to prepare libraries and sequence TCR repertoires, to increase sequencing depth and limit assay-specific biases. Blood TCR repertoires of about 5 healthy adults were deeply sequenced to estimate repertoire size and the extent of clonotype sharing between individuals. Per donor, three plates each were used for CD4 naive and CD4 memory, two for CD8 naive, and one for CD8 memory.

Spanning cysteine to phenylalanine, the CDR3 consists of 14 amino acids. Kept here is only the CDR3 DNA, which spans 42 bases and is read in frame from base 1. The junction carries 16 bases between V and J, which are trimmed by 3 bases and 5 bases respectively. The germline V gene (reference sequence) supplies CDR1 GTSNPN and CDR2 SVGIG. TCR CDR3 regions were amplified from genomic DNA by multiplex PCR using the deep immunoSEQ assay. Genomic DNA extracted from each cell subset was distributed evenly over all wells of several immunoSEQ 96-well plates, and each plate served as one replicate. Each replicate PCR for sorted subsets received roughly 0.2 ug genomic DNA, equal to around 32,000 T cell genomes. Purified libraries were measured with a Qubit 3.0 fluorometer, size-checked on a Bioanalyzer 2100, and measured again with the KAPA Library Quantification kit. Each immunoSEQ 96-well plate was sequenced on its own single-read 150-cycle Illumina NextSeq 550 flow cell. Per the original workflow: Because only junctional sequences without quality scores were contained in the immunoSEQ output, filtering matching that applied to full-length reads could not be performed. Sequences were annotated with PyIR, a Python wrapper for IgBLAST v1.9, using IMGT germline references to assign V/J genes and CDR3. Reads with weak V/J assignments (E-value above 1e-6), missing CDR3, stop codons, out-of-frame junctions, or ambiguous translated residues were removed. A V3J clonotype was defined by an identical inferred V gene, J gene, and CDR3 amino acid sequence. Percentage overlap between repertoires was computed as shared unique clonotypes divided by the size of the smaller repertoire. Repertoire richness was assessed with RTK rarefaction, the Chao1 estimator, and Recon v2.1 estimates of unobserved clonotypes. For all TCRbeta clonotypes obtained by the gDNA method from several donors, generation probabilities were computed with OLGA. TCRdb obtained this table from immuneACCESS and retained in-frame rearrangements with V and J assigned. These tables miss some clones; where compared with another copy, unresolved V genes account for less than half of the shortfall, and the remainder is unexplained. D and trimming come from the DNA, and the V and J calls and clone size come from that table. The sample records roughly 1 million clones, 65% to 75% of which are singletons. The ten largest account for approximately 1.5% of the sample.

The donors were healthy, HIV-negative adults with no recently reported acute infections or vaccinations. Every donor was a Caucasian adult residing in Nashville, Tennessee, USA. CD4+ T cells were enriched by magnetic negative selection; naive cells were then positively selected on CD45RA, and the negative fraction formed the memory subset. Blood was collected by leukapheresis, and PBMCs were isolated by Ficoll-Histopaque density gradient centrifugation and then cryopreserved in liquid nitrogen vapor phase. Analytical flow cytometry was used to check the purity and quantity of every magnetically sorted T cell population. From each sorted fraction, genomic DNA was isolated and quantified by UV absorbance on a Nanodrop 2000c. Overall study outcomes, separate from this receptor: Across a handful of donors, roughly 5.4% of naive CD4, 3% to 4% of naive CD8, around 2.5% of memory CD4, and 0.4% of memory CD8 clonotypes were shared. Naive subsets generally had larger estimated clonotype richness than memory subsets did. Based on pairwise subsampling, the degree of clonotype sharing among donors was expected to be affected by sequencing depth. Compared with non-shared clonotypes, the clonotypes found in all four sorted-subset donors had higher generation probabilities. Even with the large sequencing depth, rarefaction of the sorted-subset datasets indicated that sequencing was incomplete. Only blood was sampled, and tissue TCR repertoires likely differ from those in blood. The small number of donors limited the genetic and exposure-history diversity represented.

The receptor chain draws on TRBV30 and TRBJ2-5, with TRBD2 as a weak D call on 5 bases. The sequence came from a man aged 18 to 29 in good health. Sequenced: memory CD4+ T cells sorted from blood. Per the publication, the cell subset or site label means: CD45RA-negative fraction. The CDR3 protein: CAWRGSGVGETQYF. The nucleotide sequence reads TGTGCCTGGAGAGGGAGCGGAGTGGGGGAGACCCAGTACTTC.